Listed below are T cell receptor beta chains from one sample, sequenced in a study of monozygotic twins with cystic fibrosis. Here immunoSEQ multiplex PCR was the method, and the copy in TCRdb shows in-frame clones only, minus some. The sample carries over 20,000 clones, 85% to 95% recorded once. The sample consisted of blood. These receptors came from a girl aged 2 to 9 with cystic fibrosis. Both conserved end residues are part of each CDR3. Each record gives: V gene, D gene, clone size, J gene, CDR3 protein, CDR3 DNA. A D gene is named only where the DNA matches it firmly. Expanded clones are given a class, and other clones once, few, many or no size at all.

V gene: TRBV29-1; D gene: .; clone size: .; J gene: TRBJ1-1; CDR3 protein: CSVDLGTGNTEAFF; CDR3 DNA: TGCAGCGTTGATCTCGGGACGGGGAACACTGAAGCTTTCTTT
V gene: TRBV29-1; D gene: .; clone size: .; J gene: TRBJ2-1; CDR3 protein: CSSHLGDEQFF; CDR3 DNA: TGCAGCTCGCACCTCGGGGATGAGCAGTTCTTC
V gene: TRBV5-1; D gene: .; clone size: .; J gene: TRBJ1-4; CDR3 protein: CASSIHPEGEKLFF; CDR3 DNA: TGCGCCAGCAGCATTCACCCCGAGGGTGAAAAACTGTTTTTT
V gene: TRBV2; D gene: TRBD1; clone size: .; J gene: TRBJ1-5; CDR3 protein: CASSEWGQGVQPQHF; CDR3 DNA: TGTGCCAGCAGTGAATGGGGACAGGGGGTCCAGCCCCAGCATTTT
V gene: TRBV7-2; D gene: .; clone size: .; J gene: TRBJ2-7; CDR3 protein: CASSFHGVYEQYF; CDR3 DNA: TGTGCCAGCAGCTTCCACGGGGTCTACGAGCAGTACTTC
V gene: TRBV10-3; D gene: .; clone size: .; J gene: TRBJ1-1; CDR3 protein: CAITDRGWVTEAFF; CDR3 DNA: TGTGCCATCACCGACCGGGGTTGGGTGACTGAAGCTTTCTTT
V gene: TRBV19; D gene: .; clone size: .; J gene: TRBJ2-7; CDR3 protein: CASSIGSGSGYEQYF; CDR3 DNA: TGTGCCAGTAGTATTGGGTCCGGTAGCGGCTACGAGCAGTACTTC
V gene: TRBV10-3; D gene: TRBD1; clone size: .; J gene: TRBJ2-2; CDR3 protein: CATNPGQGTIGELFF; CDR3 DNA: TGTGCCACCAACCCGGGACAGGGGACGATAGGGGAGCTGTTTTTT
V gene: TRBV2; D gene: TRBD1; clone size: .; J gene: TRBJ2-5; CDR3 protein: CASSESVPGQDLFLTQYF; CDR3 DNA: TGTGCCAGCAGTGAATCGGTCCCGGGACAGGACCTTTTTTTGACCCAGTACTTC
V gene: TRBV9; D gene: .; clone size: .; J gene: TRBJ1-2; CDR3 protein: CASSVASSGEAGVGYTF; CDR3 DNA: TGTGCCAGCAGCGTAGCTTCGTCAGGGGAGGCAGGAGTGGGCTACACCTTC
V gene: TRBV10-2; D gene: TRBD1; clone size: few; J gene: TRBJ1-5; CDR3 protein: CASMEGTGFQPQHF; CDR3 DNA: TGCGCCAGTATGGAAGGGACAGGGTTCCAGCCCCAGCATTTT
V gene: TRBV2; D gene: .; clone size: .; J gene: TRBJ2-7; CDR3 protein: CASSEGPHEQYF; CDR3 DNA: TGTGCCAGCAGTGAGGGTCCCCACGAGCAGTACTTC
V gene: TRBV21-1; D gene: .; clone size: once; J gene: TRBJ2-3; CDR3 protein: CASSKARRAMSTDTQYF; CDR3 DNA: TGTGCCAGCAGCAAAGCGCGGAGAGCGATGAGCACAGATACGCAGTATTTT
V gene: TRBV15; D gene: TRBD1; clone size: .; J gene: TRBJ1-2; CDR3 protein: CATSGAGTGFNYGYTF; CDR3 DNA: TGTGCCACCAGCGGCGCCGGGACAGGGTTTAACTATGGCTACACCTTC